A single sample gave rise to the 6 T cell receptor beta chains below, sequenced in a study of OX40 agonist ivuxolimab in advanced cancers. Assay used: immunoSEQ multiplex PCR; TCRdb lists only in-frame clones, some missing. The sample holds about 40,000 clones; 85% to 90% are singletons and the top ten take less than 25%. The sequencing here drew on CD4+ or CD8+ T cells sorted from blood, taken in a trial of the OX40 agonist ivuxolimab. These receptors were collected from an adult with an advanced solid tumor such as melanoma, head and neck, liver or kidney cancer.

This clone is labeled as medium-sized. The CDR3: CASSQDGGTEAFF. The CDR3 coding sequence is TGTGCCAGCAGCCAAGATGGCGGCACTGAAGCTTTCTTT. The gene calls are TRBV4-2 and TRBJ1-1; D not certain. CDR3 length equals 13 residues. Between the trimmed V and J ends, which lost 0 bases and 4 bases, there was a span of 6 bases. Germline V gene data show CDR1 as LGHNA and CDR2 as YNFKEQ.

The chain couples TRBV27 to TRBJ2-7; possible D gene TRBD2, 7 bases. Germline lookup yields CDR1 MNHEY and CDR2 SMNVEV (reference sequence). V lost 5 bases, J lost 5 bases, and 19 bases lay in between. The CDR3 has 15 residues. The CDR3: CASSPLGGALNEQYV. In nucleotides, the CDR3 is TGTGCCAGCAGTCCCCTGGGGGGGGCCCTCAACGAGCAGTACGTC.

The chain employs TRBV5-1 and TRBJ2-5; 12 nucleotides line up with TRBD1. The CDR3 length is 16 residues. Germline-derived CDR1 and CDR2 are SGHRS and YFSETQ. Unmatched junction bases numbered 9, after V lost 4 bases and J lost 5 bases. Written as DNA, the CDR3 is TGCGCCAGCAGCGGATCCGGGACAGGGGGCCGGGAGACCCAGTACTTC. Translation: CASSGSGTGGRETQYF.

The chain joins TRBV4-2 to TRBJ1-5; TRBD1 might be the D (5 bases). This CDR3 contains 14 residues. Germline loops: CDR1 LGHNA, CDR2 YNFKEQ. Trimming took 3 bases from V and 5 from J, leaving 11 bases between them. This CDR3 is CASSQGLADQPQHF. The CDR3 region has the DNA TGTGCCAGCAGCCAGGGACTGGCGGATCAGCCCCAGCATTTT.

This chain uses TRBV4-3 with TRBJ2-5; possible D gene TRBD2, 7 bases. V was cut by 4 bases and J by 4 bases, with 16 bases left in between. The CDR3 spans 15 residues. Germline CDR1 LGHNA, CDR2 YSLEER. In DNA, the CDR3 is TGCGCCAGCAGCCCCCGGGGGGCCCCGATAGAGACCCAGTACTTC. Protein: CASSPRGAPIETQYF.

The V and J genes are TRBV4-3 and TRBJ2-5, with a weak D call TRBD1 (5 bases). The CDR3 length is 15 residues. Trimming took off 4 bases at V and 1 base at J, with 13 bases between the two ends. CDR1 LGHNA and CDR2 YSLEER come from the germline V gene. CDR3 loop: CASSRQGDGQETQYF. CDR3 DNA: TGCGCCAGCAGCCGGCAGGGTGACGGCCAAGAGACCCAGTACTTC.